Below, 20 T cell receptor beta chains from the same sample are listed, as sequenced in a study of blood T cell repertoires in COVID-19. Sequencing was performed with immunoSEQ multiplex PCR; in TCRdb, only in-frame clones are kept and a portion is missing. The sample consists of fewer than 450,000 clones, approximately 89% of them appearing once. The material sequenced was peripheral blood. Receptor source: a woman aged 45-60 years with COVID-19, enrolled during active disease.

The chain uses TRBV4-1 and TRBJ2-1; 14 bases line up with TRBD2. The CDR3 sequence is 17 residues long. The germline V gene encodes CDR1 MGHRA and CDR2 YSYEKL. J was trimmed by 0 bases and V by 4 bases; bases with no gene match: 2. The CDR3 nucleotides read TGCGCCAGCAGCCTTGGGACTAGCGGGGGCTCCTACAATGAGCAGTTCTTC. This gives the protein CASSLGTSGGSYNEQFF.

V and J are TRBV7-7 and TRBJ2-7, with TRBD2 as a possible D gene (5 bases). The V end was cut by 2 bases, the J end by 0 bases, with 8 bases between. Germline CDR1 reads SSHAT; CDR2 reads FNYEAQ (reference sequence). The CDR3 is made up of 14 amino acids. The CDR3 sequence: CASSLSGSSYEQYF. The CDR3 coding sequence is TGTGCCAGCAGCTTAAGTGGGAGCTCCTACGAGCAGTACTTC.

The chain joins TRBV30 to TRBJ1-6; 7 positions match TRBD1. The V and J ends lost 3 bases and 9 bases, in that order; junction bases with no gene match: 5. In germline, CDR1 is GTSNPN, CDR2 SVGIG (reference sequence). The CDR3 sequence is 13 residues long. In DNA form, the CDR3 reads TGTGCCTGGAGGGGACAGAGGGGTTCACCCCTCCACTTT. As protein: CAWRGQRGSPLHF. Complete variable domain (other parts from reference TRBV30 and TRBJ1-6): SQTIHQWPATLVQPVGSPLSLECTVEGTSNPNLYWYRQAAGRGLQLLFYSVGIGQISSEVPQNLSASRPQDRQFILSSKKLLLSDSGFYLCAWRGQRGSPLHFGNGTRLTVT.

The V call is TRBV7-2, the J call TRBJ1-1, with D possibly matching TRBD1 (5 bases). CDR3 length: 16 residues. Germline V lookup: CDR1 SGHTA, CDR2 FQGNSA. V shed 5 bases and J shed 0 bases, with 16 bases lying between them. The CDR3 DNA is TGTGCCAGCAGCCTCGGGGGATACCTCATGAACACTGAAGCTTTCTTT. It specifies CASSLGGYLMNTEAFF.

This clone was observed a handful of times. The chain combines TRBV10-2 with TRBJ2-7; D is perhaps TRBD2 (6 bases). CDR1 is WSHSY, CDR2 SAAADI, per germline. Trimming cost V 5 bases and J 5 bases, with 16 bases left between them. This CDR3 spans 14 amino acids. The CDR3 sequence: CASSRVAAANEQYF. DNA for the CDR3: TGCGCCAGCAGTCGGGTAGCGGCGGCCAACGAGCAGTACTTC.

As for this clone: Different DNA sequences within this sample yield the same CDR3. The gene calls are TRBV6-6 and TRBJ1-2; D gene ambiguous. Deletions cut 6 bases from V and 8 bases from J, with 10 bases between. CDR1 is MNHNY, CDR2 SVGAGI, per germline (reference sequence). The CDR3 has 11 residues. CDR3 DNA sequence: TGTGCCAGCAGCACTACTGGCGGCTACACCTTC. It specifies CASSTTGGYTF.

This clone was observed a single time. In nucleotides, the CDR3 is TGTGCCAGCAGTCCCGACAGGGGTGAAAAACTGTTTTTT. Amino acid sequence: CASSPDRGEKLFF. The chain couples TRBV2 to TRBJ1-4; 8 positions agree with TRBD1. This CDR3 has 13 amino acids. Germline CDR1 reads SNHLY; CDR2 reads FYNNEI. Trimming at V came to 5 bases and at J to 7 bases, leaving 3 bases not matched to a gene.

The V and J genes are TRBV12-3 or TRBV12-4 and TRBJ1-2; D is possibly TRBD1 (6 bases). The CDR3 totals 13 residues. V lost 3 bases and J lost 5, with 10 bases in between. CDR3 amino acids: CASSFGTTYGYTF. The CDR3 nucleotides are TGTGCCAGCAGTTTTGGGACAACATATGGCTACACCTTC.

The chain employs TRBV9 and TRBJ1-6, with D perhaps TRBD1 (6 bases). The CDR3 covers 14 residues. Germline CDR1 reads SGDLS; CDR2 reads YYNGEE. V was clipped by 4 bases and J by 10 bases, with 15 bases between them. CDR3 residues: CASSQQGSGSPLHF. The CDR3 DNA reads TGTGCCAGCAGCCAACAGGGTTCGGGATCACCCCTCCACTTT. The full variable domain, its missing parts supplied by reference TRBV9 and TRBJ1-6, is DSGVTQTPKHLITATGQRVTLRCSPRSGDLSVYWYQQSLDQGLQFLIQYYNGEERAKGNILERFSAQQFPDLHSELNLSSLELGDSALYFCASSQQGSGSPLHFGNGTRLTVT.

V usage is TRBV2 and J usage is TRBJ1-2; 9 positions agree with TRBD1. The V segment lost 2 bases and the J segment 7 bases; nucleotides outside the gene matches: 11. Germline CDR1 SNHLY, CDR2 FYNNEI. The CDR3 consists of 16 residues. The CDR3, as DNA: TGTGCCAGCAGTGAAATGGTGACGGGACAGGGATTTGGCTACACCTTC. This sequence encodes CASSEMVTGQGFGYTF. The complete variable domain, with remaining parts taken from reference TRBV2 and TRBJ1-2, reads EPEVTQTPSHQVTQMGQEVILRCVPISNHLYFYWYRQILGQKVEFLVSFYNNEISEKSEIFDDQFSVERPDGSNFTLKIRSTKLEDSAMYFCASSEMVTGQGFGYTFGSGTRLTVV.

The CDR3 DNA sequence: TGTGCCTGGAGCGCGACAGGGACTAGCGAGCAGTACTTC. Protein sequence: CAWSATGTSEQYF. The chain links TRBV30 to TRBJ2-7, with D possibly matching TRBD2 (8 bases). Germline-derived CDR1 and CDR2 are GTSNPN and SVGIG (reference sequence). This CDR3 region has 13 residues. Trimming took off 3 bases at V and 6 bases at J, with 15 bases between the two ends.

The chain has TRBV30 and TRBJ2-3; 11 positions match TRBD2. CDR1 is GTSNPN, CDR2 SVGIG, per germline (reference sequence). Unmatched junction bases numbered 2, after V lost 1 base and J lost 2 bases. The CDR3 loop spans 15 amino acids. The CDR3 region is CAWSEGLAVTDTQYF. The CDR3 DNA sequence: TGTGCCTGGAGTGAGGGACTAGCGGTCACAGATACGCAGTATTTT. Full variable domain (remainder filled in from reference TRBV30 and TRBJ2-3): SQTIHQWPATLVQPVGSPLSLECTVEGTSNPNLYWYRQAAGRGLQLLFYSVGIGQISSEVPQNLSASRPQDRQFILSSKKLLLSDSGFYLCAWSEGLAVTDTQYFGPGTRLTVL.

V is TRBV6-4 and J is TRBJ2-3; 8 bases fit TRBD2. V shed 0 bases, J shed 12 bases, and the junction held 8 bases outside the gene matches. The CDR3 has 14 amino acids. The V gene's germline CDR1 is MRHNA and CDR2 SNTAGT. The CDR3 reads CASSDSSRSGNQYF. DNA for the CDR3: TGTGCCAGCAGTGACTCGAGCCGTAGCGGGAACCAGTATTTT.

CDR3 residues: CASSQGQSGQPQHF. The DNA of the CDR3 is TGCGCCAGCAGCCAAGGGCAGTCAGGTCAGCCCCAGCATTTT. The V call is TRBV4-1, the J call TRBJ1-5; no firm D call. Germline values: CDR1 MGHRA, CDR2 YSYEKL. V shed 1 base and J shed 6 bases, with 10 bases lying between them. The CDR3 sequence is 14 residues long.

CDR3 sequence: CASSPSGTDTQYF. In DNA, the CDR3 is TGTGCCAGCAGCCCTTCGGGCACAGATACGCAGTATTTT. The gene calls are TRBV13 and TRBJ2-3, with D unclear. V was shortened by 5 bases and J by 1 base, with 7 bases between the two germline ends. The CDR3 loop spans 13 amino acids. Germline values: CDR1 PRHDT, CDR2 FYEKMQ (reference sequence). The full variable domain, rest sourced from reference TRBV13 and TRBJ2-3, is AAGVIQSPRHLIKEKRETATLKCYPIPRHDTVYWYQQGPGQDPQFLISFYEKMQSDKGSIPDRFSAQQFSDYHSELNMSSLELGDSALYFCASSPSGTDTQYFGPGTRLTVL.

The chain couples TRBV12-5 to TRBJ1-6; 8 bases match TRBD1. J gave up 4 bases and V 6 bases, and 2 bases lay outside the gene matches. This CDR3 comprises 14 residues. Germline CDR1 reads LGHNT; CDR2 reads FRNRAP. In DNA form, the CDR3 reads TGTGCTAGTGGGGGACAGGCTTATAATTCACCCCTCCACTTT. Protein product: CASGGQAYNSPLHF.

V gene TRBV19 combines with J gene TRBJ1-2; D perhaps matches TRBD1 (6 bases). The CDR3 spans 15 residues. Trimming removed 5 bases from V and 5 bases from J, with 18 bases in between. In germline, CDR1 is LNHDA, CDR2 SQIVND (reference sequence). The CDR3 loop is CASSYSQGQPYGYTF. The DNA for the CDR3 is TGTGCCAGTAGTTATTCGCAAGGACAGCCTTATGGCTACACCTTC.

The CDR3 region is CASSYSPPGQGGGYTF. The CDR3 nucleotides are TGTGCCAGCAGTTACAGTCCTCCGGGACAGGGAGGTGGCTACACCTTC. J is TRBJ1-2 and V is TRBV6-2 or TRBV6-3; 9 bases are a match to TRBD1. This CDR3 comprises 16 residues. Per germline, CDR1 MNHEY and CDR2 SVGEGT. After removal of 2 bases from V and 7 bases from J, the junction contained 11 bases not matched to a gene.

The chain has TRBV2 and TRBJ2-7, with a tentative D call TRBD2 (6 bases). CDR3 length equals 13 residues. Germline V lookup: CDR1 SNHLY, CDR2 FYNNEI. V gave up 8 bases and J gave up 6 bases, with 17 bases separating them. CDR3 DNA sequence: TGTGCCAGCCGGGGCGGGGTGGGGGTCGAGCAGTACTTC. Its protein is CASRGGVGVEQYF.

The chain recombines TRBV11-2 with TRBJ1-4; D possibly corresponds to TRBD1 (6 bases). CDR3 length: 14 amino acids. Trimming shortened V by 5 bases and J by 8 bases, and 15 bases separated the two germline ends. Germline CDR1 is SGHAT and CDR2 is FQNNGV. CDR3 loop: CASSLTGSSEKLFF. The CDR3 bases are TGTGCCAGCAGCCTTACAGGGAGTAGCGAAAAACTGTTTTTT.